This TCR beta chain was found in a study of cytomegalovirus exposure and HLA in healthy donors. Primers for the PCR totalled 60 Vbeta and 13 Jbeta. Study processing details: Later, 75 million to 100 million unique TCR beta chains were counted in an analysis, and about 10 million of them were shared. Clones were read by immunoSEQ multiplex PCR, and TCRdb kept only the in-frame ones, dropping some. That table gives V, J and clone size, and the DNA gave D and trimming. The data show under 200,000 clones, and the top ten clones hold approximately 6.5%. Germline CDR1 SEHNR, CDR2 FQNEAQ (reference sequence). This CDR3 is built from 14 residues. V was trimmed by 8 bases and J by 0 bases, leaving 12 bases between them.

The sequence came from a man aged 25-45 years in good health and CMV-seronegative. The sample was PBMCs. This chain uses TRBV7-9 with TRBJ2-3; unclear D gene. The CDR3 DNA is TGTGCCAGCTTCTCCGTGAGCAGCACAGATACGCAGTATTTT. This sequence encodes CASFSVSSTDTQYF.